The entry that follows covers one TCR beta chain sequence. This record belongs to a study of OX40 agonist ivuxolimab in advanced cancers. Study overall: The patients' treatment was ivuxolimab, an agonistic anti-OX40 (CD134) antibody. The mean age was roughly 60 years, ranging from 23 to 79, with 65% to 85% of participants male. Checkpoint inhibitors had been given previously to under 50% of patients.

The CDR3 contains 14 residues. Trimming pared 4 bases from V and 1 base from J, leaving 9 bases between. Germline lookup yields CDR1 LGHNA and CDR2 YNFKEQ. Here immunoSEQ multiplex PCR was the method, and the copy in TCRdb shows in-frame clones only, minus some. There are 21,000 or so clones in the sample; approximately 90% occur only once, and around a fifth lies in the top ten. Specimen: CD4+ or CD8+ T cells sorted from blood, collected in a trial of the OX40 agonist ivuxolimab. The sequence was collected from an adult with an advanced solid tumor such as melanoma, head and neck, liver or kidney cancer. This rearrangement joins TRBV4-2 to TRBJ2-3; the D gene is possibly TRBD2 (5 bases). The CDR3 sequence: CASSPKRRTDTQYF. The DNA of the CDR3 is TGTGCCAGCAGCCCGAAGCGGCGCACAGATACGCAGTATTTT.